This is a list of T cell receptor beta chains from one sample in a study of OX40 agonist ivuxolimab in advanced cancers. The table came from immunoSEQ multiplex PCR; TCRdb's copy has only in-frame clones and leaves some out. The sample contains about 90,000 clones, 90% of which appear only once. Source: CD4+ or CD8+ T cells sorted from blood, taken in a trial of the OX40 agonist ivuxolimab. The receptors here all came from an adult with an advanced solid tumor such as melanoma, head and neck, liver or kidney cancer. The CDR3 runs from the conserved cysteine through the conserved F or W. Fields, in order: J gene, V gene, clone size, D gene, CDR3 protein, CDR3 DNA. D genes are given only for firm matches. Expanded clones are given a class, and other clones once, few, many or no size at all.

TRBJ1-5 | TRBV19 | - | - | CASQDPNQPQHF | TGTGCCAGCCAGGACCCTAATCAGCCCCAGCATTTT
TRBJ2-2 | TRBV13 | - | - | CASSSSDQKGTGELFF | TGTGCCAGCAGCTCATCTGACCAGAAGGGAACCGGGGAGCTGTTTTTT
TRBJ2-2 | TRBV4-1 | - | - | CASSQERLNTGELFF | TGCGCCAGCAGCCAAGAACGGCTGAACACCGGGGAGCTGTTTTTT
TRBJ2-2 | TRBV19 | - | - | CASSIEGRAGELFF | TGTGCCAGTAGTATCGAAGGTCGGGCCGGGGAGCTGTTTTTT
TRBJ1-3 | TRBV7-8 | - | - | CASSLGDAGSGNTIYF | TGTGCCAGCAGCTTAGGGGACGCCGGCTCTGGAAACACCATATATTTT
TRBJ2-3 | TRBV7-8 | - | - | CASSSWVRKERYTDTQYF | TGTGCCAGCAGCTCCTGGGTGAGAAAGGAAAGGTACACAGATACGCAGTATTTT
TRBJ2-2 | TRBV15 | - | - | CATSRDWQGSGELFF | TGTGCCACCAGCAGAGATTGGCAGGGGTCCGGGGAGCTGTTTTTT
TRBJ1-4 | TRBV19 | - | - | CASSIQGNEKLFF | TGTGCCAGTAGTATACAGGGGAATGAAAAACTGTTTTTT
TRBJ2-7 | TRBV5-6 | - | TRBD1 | CASSRPGTGAYEQYF | TGTGCCAGCAGCCGACCCGGGACAGGGGCCTACGAGCAGTACTTC
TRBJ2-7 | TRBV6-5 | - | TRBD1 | CASRGTGAYEQYF | TGTGCCAGCAGAGGGACAGGGGCCTACGAGCAGTACTTC
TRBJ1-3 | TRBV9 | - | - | CASSVWGGGNTIYF | TGTGCCAGCAGCGTTTGGGGTGGGGGAAACACCATATATTTT
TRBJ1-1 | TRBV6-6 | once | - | CASRPMTGRTEAFF | TGTGCCAGCAGACCCATGACGGGTCGCACTGAAGCTTTCTTT
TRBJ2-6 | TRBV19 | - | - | CASSGATASGANVLTF | TGTGCCAGTAGTGGGGCCACCGCCTCTGGGGCCAACGTCCTGACTTTC
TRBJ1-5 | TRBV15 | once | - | CATSRGPAHRQPQHF | TGTGCCACCAGCAGAGGCCCAGCTCATCGGCAGCCCCAGCATTTT
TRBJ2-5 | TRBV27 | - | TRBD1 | CATPFSPPGQRQETQYF | TGTGCCACCCCCTTTTCACCGCCGGGACAGAGGCAAGAGACCCAGTACTTC
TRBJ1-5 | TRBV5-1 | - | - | CASSFGEGYQPQHF | TGCGCCAGCAGCTTCGGGGAGGGATATCAGCCCCAGCATTTT
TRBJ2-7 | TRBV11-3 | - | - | CASSLGGQANEQYF | TGTGCCAGCAGCTTAGGGGGGCAGGCCAACGAGCAGTACTTC
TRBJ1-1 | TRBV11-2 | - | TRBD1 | CASRPDRGPTEAFF | TGTGCCAGCAGGCCAGACAGGGGACCCACTGAAGCTTTCTTT
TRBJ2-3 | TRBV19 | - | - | CASTQGTDTQYF | TGTGCCAGTACCCAGGGCACAGATACGCAGTATTTT
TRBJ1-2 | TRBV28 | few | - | CASSLGNLGYGYTF | TGTGCCAGCAGTCTAGGAAACCTCGGGTATGGCTACACCTTC
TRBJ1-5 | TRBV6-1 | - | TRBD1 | CASSEAGGSYQPQHF | TGTGCCAGCAGTGAAGCAGGGGGCTCCTATCAGCCCCAGCATTTT
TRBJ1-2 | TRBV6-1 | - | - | CASSESRTGGGYTF | TGTGCCAGCAGTGAATCCCGGACGGGCGGCGGCTACACCTTC
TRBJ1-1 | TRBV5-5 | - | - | CASHLGGNTEAFF | TGTGCCAGCCACCTGGGCGGGAACACTGAAGCTTTCTTT
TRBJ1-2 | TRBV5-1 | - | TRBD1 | CASSSFPGQGASSAYGYTF | TGCGCCAGCAGCTCGTTCCCGGGACAGGGGGCTTCATCCGCCTATGGCTACACCTTC
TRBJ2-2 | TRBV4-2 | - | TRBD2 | CASRTSENTGELFF | TGTGCCAGTCGGACTAGCGAAAACACCGGGGAGCTGTTTTTT
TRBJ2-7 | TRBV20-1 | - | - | CSAWGAGEQYF | TGCAGTGCCTGGGGGGCAGGCGAGCAGTACTTC
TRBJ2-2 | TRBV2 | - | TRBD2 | CASRAGTINTGELFF | TGTGCCAGCAGGGCTGGGACTATAAACACCGGGGAGCTGTTTTTT
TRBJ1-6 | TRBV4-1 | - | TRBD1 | CASSQEDRGRNSPLHF | TGCGCCAGCAGCCAAGAGGACAGGGGGCGAAATTCACCCCTCCACTTT
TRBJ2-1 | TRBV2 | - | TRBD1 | CASSVRTGPRNNEQFF | TGTGCCAGCAGTGTACGGACAGGGCCCCGTAACAATGAGCAGTTCTTC
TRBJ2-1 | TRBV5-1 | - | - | CASSFVGDEQFF | TGCGCCAGCAGCTTCGTGGGCGATGAGCAGTTCTTC
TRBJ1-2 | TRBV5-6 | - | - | CASSTPGSYGYTF | TGTGCCAGCAGCACCCCCGGTTCCTATGGCTACACCTTC
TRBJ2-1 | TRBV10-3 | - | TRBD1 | CAIRPGQGHEQFF | TGTGCCATCAGACCGGGACAGGGTCATGAGCAGTTCTTC
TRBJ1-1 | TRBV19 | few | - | CASSTPGSIMNTEAFF | TGTGCCAGTAGTACTCCCGGCAGTATCATGAACACTGAAGCTTTCTTT
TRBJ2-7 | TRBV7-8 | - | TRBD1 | CASSPGTGRGSYEQYF | TGTGCCAGCAGCCCCGGGACAGGGAGAGGCTCCTACGAGCAGTACTTC
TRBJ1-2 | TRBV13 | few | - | CASSLNDVNYGYTF | TGTGCCAGCAGCTTAAATGACGTGAACTATGGCTACACCTTC